This T cell receptor beta chain appears in the sequencing data of a study of identical twins. This clonotype was seen at least ten times. Healthy Caucasian individuals made up all the donors. Germline CDR1 reads MDHEN; CDR2 reads SYDVKM. This CDR3 has 15 amino acids. V lost 3 bases, J lost 1 base, and 11 bases lay in between. TCRdb independently ran MiXCR on the 5' RACE reads; one entry per CDR3 protein. The table lists roughly 1,500,000 distinct CDR3 sequences, about 32% of them singletons. The sequenced sample was cord blood. The J gene is TRBJ2-3, the V gene TRBV28; D could derive from TRBD1 or TRBD2 (5 bases each). The source of this sequence is a newborn girl in good health. In DNA form, the CDR3 reads TGTGCCAGCAGTTTTAGGCAGGGAGGCACAGATACGCAGTATTTT. Its translation is CASSFRQGGTDTQYF.